This T cell receptor (beta chain) was observed in a study of PD-L1 blockade in urothelial cancer. The wider study: Every 3 weeks, patients received intravenous atezolizumab 1,200 mg, beginning 2014. Prior chemotherapy in patients spanned 0 to 3 regimens. Across blood samples, T cells had a median count of approximately 140,000.

Time point here: peripheral blood 6 weeks after treatment start. Overall study findings and caveats: Tumor-associated clones in the blood of durable-benefit patients grew more at 3 weeks.

As to this clone: As yet, its antigen is unknown.

Sequencing was performed with immunoSEQ multiplex PCR; in TCRdb, only in-frame clones are kept and a portion is missing. In the table there are about 19,000 clones, roughly four fifths of which are singletons. This receptor was identified in a man aged 50 or older with urothelial cancer. The sequenced sample was PBMCs, obtained around atezolizumab (anti-PD-L1) treatment.

In nucleotides, the CDR3 is TGTGCCAGCAGTGCTCCTAGGGGAAACACTGAAGCTTTCTTT. It codes for CASSAPRGNTEAFF. The rearrangement joins TRBV6-5 to TRBJ1-1; D might be TRBD1 (5 bases). The CDR3 spans 14 residues. The germline V gene has CDR1 MNHEY and CDR2 SVGAGI. The germline V and J ends were trimmed by 5 bases and 2 bases, with 12 bases remaining between them.